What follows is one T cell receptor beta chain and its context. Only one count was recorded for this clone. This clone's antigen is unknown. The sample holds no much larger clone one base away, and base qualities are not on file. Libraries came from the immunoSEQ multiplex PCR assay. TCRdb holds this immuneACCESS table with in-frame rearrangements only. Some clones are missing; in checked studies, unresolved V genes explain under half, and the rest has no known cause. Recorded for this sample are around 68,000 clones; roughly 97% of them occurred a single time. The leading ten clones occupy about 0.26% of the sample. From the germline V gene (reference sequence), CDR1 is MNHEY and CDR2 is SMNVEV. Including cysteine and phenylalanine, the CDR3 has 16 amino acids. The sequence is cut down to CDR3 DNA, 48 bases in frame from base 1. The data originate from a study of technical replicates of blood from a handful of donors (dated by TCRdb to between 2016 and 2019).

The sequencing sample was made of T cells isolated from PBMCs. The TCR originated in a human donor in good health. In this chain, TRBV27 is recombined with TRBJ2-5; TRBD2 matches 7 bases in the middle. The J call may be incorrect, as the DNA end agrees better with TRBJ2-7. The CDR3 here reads CASSLTAGDRSYEQYF. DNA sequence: TGTGCCAGCAGTTTAACCGCGGGAGATCGGTCCTACGAGCAGTACTTC.